The TCR beta chain described here comes from a study of T cell repertoires in cytomegalovirus infection. Trimming removed 6 bases at V and 1 base at J, with 12 bases between. The CDR3 spans 14 residues. Only a few counts were recorded for this clonotype. As yet, its antigen is unknown. TCRdb passed the reads through MiXCR, listing each CDR3 protein once. The sample shows 45,000 to 55,000 distinct CDR3 sequences, about 21% of them seen only once. The J gene is TRBJ1-1, the V gene TRBV12-3 or TRBV12-4, with D uncertain. Sequencing used CD8+ T cells from cultured PBMCs, obtained from culture after CMV antigen stimulation. The receptor comes from a human donor in good health (CMV status not recorded). Some clones in this sample may be carry-over from other donors' samples. This chain's CDR3 is CASSGGYGNTEAFF. The CDR3 nucleotides read TGTGCCAGCAGCGGAGGGTACGGGAACACTGAAGCTTTCTTT.